This T cell receptor beta chain was retrieved from a study of PD-1 blockade in classical Hodgkin lymphoma. Findings and caveats of the study: Newly diagnosed patients were reported to exhibit reduced baseline TCR diversity relative to healthy donors. It was among complete responders that baseline diversity resembled that of newly diagnosed patients. CD8+ TCR diversity did not rise significantly by C4D1, unlike CD4+.

The time point was: cycle 4 day 1 (C4D1), after around six weeks of nivolumab. All the patients suffered relapse after autologous stem cell transplantation, and brentuximab vedotin exposure differed. TCRdb's copy holds only in-frame clones and misses some; the assay was immunoSEQ multiplex PCR. Of some 96,000 clones in the sample, about 93% were seen once. A word on this clone: Its antigen is unknown.

The germline V and J ends were trimmed by 6 bases and 5 bases, with 14 bases remaining between them. The germline CDR1 and CDR2 sequences are MNHEY and SVGAGI. CDR3 length equals 14 residues. The TCR was taken from a human donor with classical Hodgkin lymphoma. This rearrangement joins TRBV6-5 to TRBJ2-1, with D unresolved. Sample: peripheral blood mononuclear cells (PBMCs), taken before the fourth cycle of nivolumab. The CDR3 loop reads CASSLGIENNEQFF. Written as DNA, the CDR3 is TGTGCCAGCAGCCTAGGGATTGAGAACAATGAGCAGTTCTTC.